The subject of this entry is one T cell receptor beta chain. Per the germline V gene, CDR1 is SGHAT and CDR2 is FQNNGV. CDR3 length equals 17 residues. The J segment lost 3 bases and the V segment lost 2 bases, leaving 9 bases of the junction unmatched. The data were obtained in a study of T cell responses to AZD1222 COVID-19 vaccine. Repertoires were generated with immunoSEQ multiplex PCR, while TCRdb's copy carries only in-frame clones and drops some. The repertoire consists of 95,000 to 150,000 clones, with 80% to 95% occurring once and the leading ten covering about 14%. The TCR was taken from an adult in good health. The V and J genes are TRBV11-2 and TRBJ2-2, with 7 positions matching TRBD2. The sequenced sample was peripheral blood, obtained on day 0 of AZD1222 vaccination. In DNA form, the CDR3 reads TGTGCCAGCAGCTTACGGGACCGCGGGGGTCACACCGGGGAGCTGTTTTTT. Translated: CASSLRDRGGHTGELFF.